The 11 T cell receptor beta chains in this list originate from one sample, sequenced in a study of T cells in Graves' hyperthyroidism and ophthalmopathy. Amplification of TCR beta CDR3 regions was performed using RNA transcripts as template. Using the HTBI primer set, a first-round RT-PCR was run on the TCR CDR3. TCRdb reprocessed the multiplex PCR reads via MiXCR and lists one record per CDR3 protein. The sample has around 520,000 distinct CDR3 sequences, around a quarter seen once; the top ten hold 10% to 12%. The material sequenced was blood. These receptors originate from a woman in her twenties or thirties with Graves' ophthalmopathy.

About this clonotype itself: This may be a read error, as it is one base from a much larger clone. CDR3 in amino acids: CSAIPRQEKILWEAVF. Written as DNA, the CDR3 is TGCAGTGCCATACCCCGACAGGAGAAAATCTTGTGGGAAGCTGTCTTT. V gene TRBV20-1 combines with J gene TRBJ1-1; possible D gene TRBD1, 6 bases. CDR1 and CDR2 (germline): DFQATT, SNEGSKA (reference sequence). CDR3 length: 16 amino acids.

This sequence joins TRBV12-3 or TRBV12-4 and TRBJ1-2, with a possible D match to TRBD1 (5 bases). The CDR3 is 11 residues long. The V and J ends lost 10 bases and 6 bases respectively, with 12 bases between them. The CDR3 coding sequence is TGTGCCACCAGCGGGGGGAATGGCTACACCTTC. It encodes CATSGGNGYTF.

This clonotype occurred many times. The genes are TRBV28 and TRBJ2-5, with 8 bases identical to TRBD1. Germline V gives CDR1 MDHEN, CDR2 SYDVKM. Trimming took 3 bases from V and 2 from J; bases not matched to a gene: 5. This CDR3 is built from 15 residues. CDR3 sequence reads: CASSLYRGVQETQYF. CDR3 DNA: TGTGCCAGCAGTTTGTACAGGGGGGTTCAAGAGACCCAGTACTTC.

This clonotype was detected many times. The rearrangement links TRBV19 to TRBJ2-7, with 9 positions matching TRBD1. Per the germline V gene, CDR1 is LNHDA and CDR2 is SQIVND (reference sequence). Trimming cost V 5 bases and J 3 bases; bases outside gene matches: 11. CDR3 length: 16 residues. As DNA, the CDR3 is TGTGCCAGTAGTTCTCCGGGACAGGGCTCTGACTACGAGCAGTACTTC. Protein: CASSSPGQGSDYEQYF. Based on the CDR3 plus reference TRBV19 and TRBJ2-7, the full variable domain is DGGITQSPKYLFRKEGQNVTLSCEQNLNHDAMYWYRQDPGQGLRLIYYSQIVNDFQKGDIAEGYSVSREKKESFPLTVTSAQKNPTAFYLCASSSPGQGSDYEQYFGPGTRLTVT.

The sample holds many counts of this clonotype. V usage is TRBV5-1 and J usage is TRBJ1-1; D might be TRBD1 (5 bases). Germline-derived CDR1 and CDR2 are SGHRS and YFSETQ. The germline V and J ends were trimmed by 3 bases and 1 base, with 10 bases remaining between them. The CDR3 has 14 amino acids. This CDR3 reads CASSSGTTNTEAFF. CDR3 DNA sequence: TGCGCCAGCAGCTCCGGGACGACGAACACTGAAGCTTTCTTT.

The table lists this clonotype with many counts. V is TRBV2 and J is TRBJ1-2; D is unresolved. This CDR3 is 13 amino acids long. Looked up from germline, CDR1 is SNHLY and CDR2 is FYNNEI. Trimming took off 4 bases at V and 4 bases at J, with 10 bases between the two ends. The CDR3 sequence is CASSGVTTYGYTF. The DNA for the CDR3 is TGTGCCAGCAGTGGTGTCACAACCTATGGCTACACCTTC. Full variable domain (remainder filled in from reference TRBV2 and TRBJ1-2): EPEVTQTPSHQVTQMGQEVILRCVPISNHLYFYWYRQILGQKVEFLVSFYNNEISEKSEIFDDQFSVERPDGSNFTLKIRSTKLEDSAMYFCASSGVTTYGYTFGSGTRLTVV.

The table lists this clonotype with many counts. V is TRBV29-1 and J is TRBJ2-7; 7 bases align to TRBD2. CDR1 and CDR2 from the germline V gene are SQVTM and ANQGSEA. Trimming took 2 bases from V and 6 from J; bases not matched to a gene: 10. The CDR3 extends over 14 amino acids. The CDR3 region is CSVEFWGGSGEQYF. The CDR3 DNA reads TGCAGCGTTGAATTTTGGGGGGGAAGTGGCGAGCAGTACTTC.

The V call is TRBV3-1, the J call TRBJ2-5, with D perhaps TRBD1 (6 bases). Germline V gives CDR1 LGHDT, CDR2 YNNKEL (reference sequence). V lost 4 bases to trimming and J lost 0 bases, with 9 bases between them. The CDR3 has 14 residues. DNA of the CDR3: TGTGCCAGCAGCCGAGGACAGTACCAAGAGACCCAGTACTTC. As protein: CASSRGQYQETQYF.

This chain joins TRBV28 and TRBJ1-1; 9 bases are shared with TRBD1. Germline CDR1 and CDR2: MDHEN and SYDVKM. This CDR3 is built from 19 residues. Trimming cost V 4 bases and J 5 bases; bases outside gene matches: 20. The CDR3 sequence is CASSWGSYRGRRGGTEAFF. CDR3 nucleotide sequence: TGTGCCAGCAGTTGGGGCTCTTACAGGGGGCGACGCGGAGGAACTGAAGCTTTCTTT. Full variable domain (remainder filled in from reference TRBV28 and TRBJ1-1): DVKVTQSSRYLVKRTGEKVFLECVQDMDHENMFWYRQDPGLGLRLIYFSYDVKMKEKGDIPEGYSVSREKKERFSLILESASTNQTSMYLCASSWGSYRGRRGGTEAFFGQGTRLTVV.

This clonotype was counted a single time. This chain joins TRBV12-3 or TRBV12-4 and TRBJ2-5, with 7 nucleotides matching TRBD2. CDR3 length: 14 residues. The junction had 3 bases not matched to a gene; V was cut back by 2 bases and J by 3 bases. In DNA, the CDR3 is TGTGCCAGCAGTTTAAAGGCGGGAGAAGAGACCCAGTACTTC. Protein product: CASSLKAGEETQYF.

This clonotype was seen ten or more times. The chain employs TRBV12-3 or TRBV12-4 and TRBJ1-1, with 9 nucleotides matching TRBD1. The junction had 6 bases not matched to a gene; V was cut back by 6 bases and J by 4 bases. The CDR3 sequence is 14 residues long. In DNA, the CDR3 is TGTGCCAGCAGGCCCGGGACAGGGTTCACTGAAGCTTTCTTT. Translated: CASRPGTGFTEAFF.